This T cell receptor (beta chain) was identified in a study of CD4+ T cells in melanoma. The study's findings and limits: CD8+ T cell, macrophage and B cell function reportedly correlated with neoantigen-specific CD4+ T cells.

The sample holds a few counts of this clone. Its antigen is undetermined. A read error may produce the germline difference seen at one junction end. Libraries were prepared by immunoSEQ multiplex PCR; TCRdb keeps only in-frame clonotypes and omits some of them. The sample shows about 15,000 clones, approximately 63% of them seen only once. CDR1 and CDR2 from the germline V gene are SSHAT and FNYEAQ (reference sequence). The CDR3 loop spans 17 amino acids. The V and J genes are TRBV7-7 and TRBJ2-2; D gene unclear. This clonotype originated in a human donor with melanoma. Specimen: cells from a culture (not recorded whether cultured in vitro). The CDR3 is CASSSTSGSINTGELFF. CDR3 DNA sequence: TGTGCTAGCAGCTCGACCTCGGGTAGCATTAACACCGGGGAGCTGTTTTTT.